These T cell receptor beta chains were read from a single sample in a study of blood T cells in healthy people across ages. MiXCR was run by TCRdb on the 5' RACE reads, yielding one entry per CDR3 protein. The sample holds about 680,000 distinct CDR3 sequences, roughly 50% seen once. Sequenced material: blood. These receptors were taken from a woman aged 55-70 years in good health. The conserved cysteine and the conserved F or W are not part of the CDR3 here.

j_gene	v_gene	CDR3aa
TRBJ2-5	TRBV4-1	ASSRDIGTQY
TRBJ1-5	TRBV6-2/TRBV6-3	ASRPSGDQPQH
TRBJ2-7	TRBV20-1	SARSPSGSDEQY
TRBJ2-1	TRBV28	ASIMRGAYNEQF
TRBJ2-3	TRBV20-1	SARDLTTSPDTQY
TRBJ2-4	TRBV9	ASSVGREGLAKNIQY
TRBJ2-7	TRBV6-1	ASSESPGTGPYEQY
TRBJ2-5	TRBV28	ASGGLGTGGQETQY
TRBJ2-5	TRBV5-1	ASSISGTQETQY
TRBJ1-4	TRBV6-5	ASSYLGQRDEKLF
TRBJ1-2	TRBV29-1	SVRGQYYGYT
TRBJ2-1	TRBV7-3	ASSLKAPAGGSYNEQF
TRBJ2-7	TRBV15	ATSRDLGLAGVEQY
TRBJ1-4	TRBV6-5	ASRPVAWNNEKLF
TRBJ1-2	TRBV5-1	ASSLAGATWDT
TRBJ1-5	TRBV28	ASSFPGTVDAQLNQPQH
TRBJ2-1	TRBV5-1	ASSLEALNSYNEQF
TRBJ2-3	TRBV20-1	SASSGGQTAPSTDTQY
TRBJ2-3	TRBV5-6	ASSGLAGVPDTQY
TRBJ2-2	TRBV25-1	ASSEFGTSGRSGELF
TRBJ1-5	TRBV12-3/TRBV12-4	ASSLDKGGQPQH
TRBJ1-5	TRBV20-1	SARGDLYSNQPQH
TRBJ1-2	TRBV5-4	ASSVGNGGTYGYT
TRBJ2-1	TRBV7-2	ASSFWGPGEQF
TRBJ2-3	TRBV12-3/TRBV12-4	ASSVSDIGDTQY
TRBJ2-1	TRBV5-1	ASSKTSGLAGGGEQF
TRBJ1-6	TRBV7-2	ASSLIMGDSPLH
TRBJ2-4	TRBV5-1	ASSQGQVNIQY
TRBJ2-1	TRBV7-2	ASSSRTSGNTNEQF
TRBJ1-1	TRBV10-3	ATRAGMNTEAF
TRBJ1-1	TRBV2	ATQANTEAF
TRBJ2-7	TRBV12-3/TRBV12-4	ASSNLDTAYEQY
TRBJ2-1	TRBV20-1	SARAPPSFRYNEQF
TRBJ1-2	TRBV9	ASSPSGTDYGYT
TRBJ2-3	TRBV20-1	SASSPRSGRGTDTQY
TRBJ1-1	TRBV11-2	ASSLGTWLEAF
TRBJ2-1	TRBV11-3	ASSRRTGNHNEQF
TRBJ2-7	TRBV7-3	ASSPSGDSYEQY
TRBJ2-7	TRBV29-1	SVGKAYEQY
.	TRBV25-1	ASSKNAGGRETQY
TRBJ2-5	TRBV6-5	ASRDPEETQY
TRBJ1-2	TRBV12-3/TRBV12-4	ASSLQGPYYGYT
TRBJ1-1	TRBV20-1	SGKGQGGLNTEAF
TRBJ2-3	TRBV28	ASLTGGVTDTQY
TRBJ2-1	TRBV29-1	SVEFPYNEQF
TRBJ2-7	TRBV12-3/TRBV12-4	ASRASGTGHEQY